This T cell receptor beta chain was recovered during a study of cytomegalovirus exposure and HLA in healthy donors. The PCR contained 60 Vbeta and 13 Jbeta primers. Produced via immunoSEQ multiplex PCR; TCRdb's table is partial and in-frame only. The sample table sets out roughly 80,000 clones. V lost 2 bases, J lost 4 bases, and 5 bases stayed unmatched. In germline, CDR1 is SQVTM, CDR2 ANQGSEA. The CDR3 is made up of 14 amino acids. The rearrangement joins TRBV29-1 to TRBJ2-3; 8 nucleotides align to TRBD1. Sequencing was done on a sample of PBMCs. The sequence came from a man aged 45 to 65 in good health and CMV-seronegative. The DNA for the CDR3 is TGCAGCGTTGAAAGGACAGGGTCTTCAGATACGCAGTATTTT. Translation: CSVERTGSSDTQYF.